Following are 20 T cell receptor beta chains from one sample sequenced in a study of blood T cells in healthy people across ages. With a J-beta primer mix and a sample-barcoded 5' primer, a second PCR ran about 6 to 11 cycles. From the 5' RACE reads, TCRdb called clonotypes with MiXCR, one entry per CDR3 protein. Counted here are 1.2 million to 1.5 million distinct CDR3 sequences, roughly 64% occurring once; the ten biggest clones make up over 5%. Sequencing was performed on blood. These receptors were obtained from a man aged 18-30 years in good health.

This clonotype has more than one count but fewer than ten. This chain uses TRBV20-1 with TRBJ2-7; maybe TRBD2 (5 bases). The germline V gene has CDR1 DFQATT and CDR2 SNEGSKA (reference sequence). This CDR3 comprises 13 residues. With 1 base removed from V and 2 bases from J, the gap between germline ends came to 9 bases. CDR3 sequence: CSARGRNTYEQYF. In DNA, the CDR3 is TGCAGTGCTAGAGGGAGGAATACCTACGAGCAGTACTTC.

The chain has TRBV12-3 or TRBV12-4 and TRBJ2-1; the match to TRBD1 covers 7 bases. CDR3 length equals 14 residues. Trimming cost V 3 bases and J 5 bases; bases outside gene matches: 4. The CDR3 reads CASSFDRANNEQFF. As DNA, the CDR3 is TGTGCCAGCAGTTTCGACAGGGCCAACAATGAGCAGTTCTTC.

The rearrangement links TRBV10-3 to TRBJ2-5; D is uncertain. Judging by the DNA end, TRBJ2-7 fits better; the J call may be wrong. CDR3 length: 13 amino acids. Germline CDR1 is ENHRY and CDR2 is SYGVKD. The CDR3 bases are TGTGCCATCAGTGAGTCGGCAGCTACCGAGCAGTACTTC. It is translated as CAISESAATEQYF.

The chain uses TRBV6-4 and TRBJ1-1, with D perhaps matching TRBD1 (6 bases). This CDR3 is 13 amino acids long. Trimming removed 8 bases at V and 10 bases at J, with 20 bases between. In germline, CDR1 is MRHNA, CDR2 SNTAGT. CDR3 protein: CASAHAGAILAFF. The DNA for the CDR3 is TGTGCCAGCGCGCACGCGGGGGCCATTTTAGCTTTCTTT.

The chain couples TRBV27 to TRBJ1-1; possible D gene TRBD1, 5 bases. V was cut by 2 bases and J by 6 bases, with 13 bases left in between. The CDR3 extends over 14 amino acids. Germline V CDR1 and CDR2: MNHEY, SMNVEV (reference sequence). CDR3 amino acids: CASSLSEGSPEAFF. The CDR3 DNA follows: TGTGCCAGCAGTTTAAGTGAGGGGTCCCCTGAAGCTTTCTTT.

The CDR3 DNA follows: TGCAGTGCCTCGACTAGCGGGTACGAGCAGTTCTTC. Protein sequence: CSASTSGYEQFF. The chain carries TRBV20-1 and TRBJ2-1; 10 nucleotides match TRBD2. The CDR3 runs 12 residues. CDR1 and CDR2 from the germline V gene are DFQATT and SNEGSKA (reference sequence). V shed 6 bases and J 10 bases; nucleotides not matched to a gene: 6.

The chain combines TRBV14 with TRBJ2-1; 9 nucleotides match TRBD1. The junction had 17 bases not matched to a gene; V was cut back by 5 bases and J by 6 bases. Germline V lookup: CDR1 SGHDN, CDR2 FVKESK. The CDR3 extends over 18 amino acids. CDR3 nucleotides: TGTGCCAGCAGCTCTACTAGATTACGGGGGACAGGGTCCAATGAGCAGTTCTTC. Translation gives CASSSTRLRGTGSNEQFF.

This chain joins TRBV6-6 and TRBJ2-7, with 10 bases matching TRBD2. The CDR3 has 15 residues. Germline V gene sequence: CDR1 MNHNY, CDR2 SVGAGI (reference sequence). V was clipped by 3 bases and J by 6 bases; unmatched bases: 8. In DNA, the CDR3 is TGTGCCAGCAGTTATCAGCGGGAGGGCCGGAGCGAGCAGTACTTC. This translates into CASSYQREGRSEQYF.

Worth noting for this clonotype: It is unclear where the CDR3 begins or ends on the DNA, so no DNA is shown, and the CDR3 is as TCRdb lists it. V usage is TRBV20-1 and J usage is TRBJ2-3; the tabulated D call, TRBD1, remains unverified against the DNA. The germline V gene has CDR1 DFQATT and CDR2 SNEGSKA (reference sequence). Inclusive of both ends, the CDR3 amounts to 14 amino acids. This CDR3 reads CSARVAPGTGTVYF.

A few counts support this clonotype. The chain couples TRBV20-1 to TRBJ1-4, with a tentative D call TRBD1 (5 bases). Trimming cost V 2 bases and J 8 bases, with 18 bases left between them. This CDR3 spans 15 amino acids. Germline CDR1 DFQATT, CDR2 SNEGSKA (reference sequence). Here the CDR3 reads CSARPPRPQGEKLFF. In DNA form, the CDR3 reads TGCAGTGCTAGACCCCCCCGCCCCCAGGGAGAAAAACTGTTTTTT.

This chain joins TRBV5-6 and TRBJ2-4; D may correspond to TRBD1 or TRBD2 (5 bases each). Looked up from germline, CDR1 is SGHDT and CDR2 is YYEEEE. V was shortened by 4 bases and J by 13 bases, with 27 bases between the two germline ends. The CDR3 spans 16 residues. The CDR3 region is CASSLTPGRRSGEQYF. For the CDR3, the DNA is TGTGCCAGCAGCCTCACCCCGGGACGGAGGTCGGGTGAGCAGTACTTC.

This clonotype was seen repeatedly, ten times or more. This chain connects TRBV20-1 to TRBJ1-1; TRBD1 matches at 8 bases. The CDR3 runs 14 residues. Germline V lookup: CDR1 DFQATT, CDR2 SNEGSKA (reference sequence). V shed 6 bases, J shed 3 bases, and the junction held 9 bases outside the gene matches. CDR3 sequence (DNA): TGCAGTGCGAACGCCGGGACAGGAGACACTGAAGCTTTCTTT. Encoded protein: CSANAGTGDTEAFF.

This chain connects TRBV9 to TRBJ1-2; a possible D gene is TRBD1 (5 bases). From germline, CDR1 is SGDLS and CDR2 YYNGEE. The CDR3 runs 14 residues. V was cut by 0 bases and J by 4 bases, with 10 bases left in between. The CDR3 nucleotides read TGTGCCAGCAGCGTAGAGGCAGGGACCTATGGCTACACCTTC. It translates to CASSVEAGTYGYTF.

This clonotype was picked up a small number of times. The chain links TRBV29-1 to TRBJ2-7; 8 nucleotides line up with TRBD1. CDR1 and CDR2 (germline): SQVTM, ANQGSEA. The CDR3 spans 15 residues. Unmatched junction bases numbered 16, after V lost 6 bases and J lost 6 bases. The CDR3 nucleotides are TGCAGCGTAGAAAGTCCGGGACAGGTTTCTGGCGAGCAGTACTTC. Translated: CSVESPGQVSGEQYF.

The chain joins TRBV4-3 to TRBJ1-2; D gene ambiguous. The CDR3 spans 13 residues. The V gene's germline CDR1 is LGHNA and CDR2 YSLEER. The V gene lost 0 bases and the J gene lost 6 bases, with 8 bases spanning the gap. The DNA of the CDR3 is TGCGCCAGCAGCCAAGACACCGGAGATGGCTACACCTTC. It is translated as CASSQDTGDGYTF.

The chain recombines TRBV20-1 with TRBJ2-2, with D tentatively TRBD1 or TRBD2 (5 bases each). Trimming pared 5 bases from V and 2 bases from J, leaving 9 bases between. CDR1 is DFQATT and CDR2 is SNEGSKA in the germline V gene (reference sequence). This CDR3 comprises 13 residues. CDR3 region: CSAFGDNTGELFF. The DNA for the CDR3 is TGCAGTGCTTTCGGGGACAACACCGGGGAGCTGTTTTTT.

This chain uses TRBV2 with TRBJ2-3, with D possibly being TRBD1 (6 bases). V lost 0 bases to trimming and J lost 4 bases, with 8 bases between them. CDR3 length equals 14 residues. Germline assignment: CDR1 SNHLY and CDR2 FYNNEI. The CDR3 region is CASSEAPGADTQYF. For the CDR3, the DNA is TGTGCCAGCAGTGAAGCCCCAGGGGCAGATACGCAGTATTTT.

This chain connects TRBV24-1 to TRBJ2-3, with D perhaps TRBD2 (5 bases). CDR1 and CDR2 (germline): KGHDR, SFDVKD. The CDR3 extends over 14 amino acids. Trimming pared 4 bases from V and 2 bases from J, leaving 9 bases between. The CDR3 sequence: CATSESLATDTQYF. The CDR3 DNA reads as TGTGCCACCAGTGAGAGTCTAGCCACAGATACGCAGTATTTT.

This rearrangement joins TRBV4-1 to TRBJ1-1, with a weak D call TRBD1 (6 bases). V gave up 3 bases and J gave up 1 base, with 15 bases separating them. Germline V gene lookup returns CDR1 MGHRA and CDR2 YSYEKL. This CDR3 spans 16 amino acids. CDR3 nucleotides: TGCGCCAGCAGCCACCTTACAGGGCAGGGGAACACTGAAGCTTTCTTT. Translating gives CASSHLTGQGNTEAFF.

Concerning this clonotype: This may come from a read error, since a much larger clone is one base off. The chain uses TRBV28 and TRBJ1-1; 7 nucleotides match TRBD1. The CDR3 consists of 14 residues. V lost 7 bases to trimming and J lost 0 bases; unmatched junction nucleotides: 5. Germline V CDR1 and CDR2: MDHEN, SYDVKM. The CDR3 is CASIPGTVNTEAFF. The CDR3 DNA reads as TGTGCCAGCATTCCCGGGACAGTGAACACTGAAGCTTTCTTT.